The T cell receptor beta chain under discussion was sequenced for a study of spatial heterogeneity in lung cancer. Each CDR3 protein gets one entry after TCRdb re-called the 5' RACE reads with MiXCR. The sample lists 65,000 to 85,000 distinct CDR3 sequences, around 21% occurring once. This clonotype was recorded many times. Germline V gene lookup returns CDR1 MNHEY and CDR2 SVGAGI. The V end lost 2 bases, the J end lost 3 bases, and 10 bases lay between the germline ends. This CDR3 contains 14 residues. The time point: sample taken at primary tumor resection. Whole RNA, isolated from tumor, nontumor lung or frozen PBMC, was sequenced without prior sorting.

This sequence was found in a male donor with early-stage non-small cell lung cancer. Sequences were derived from PBMCs, sampled at surgery. The rearrangement joins TRBV6-5 to TRBJ2-5; tentative D call: TRBD2 (5 bases). The CDR3 region has the DNA TGTGCCAGCAGTTACCTGTCGCGGGAAGAGACCCAGTACTTC. It encodes CASSYLSREETQYF.